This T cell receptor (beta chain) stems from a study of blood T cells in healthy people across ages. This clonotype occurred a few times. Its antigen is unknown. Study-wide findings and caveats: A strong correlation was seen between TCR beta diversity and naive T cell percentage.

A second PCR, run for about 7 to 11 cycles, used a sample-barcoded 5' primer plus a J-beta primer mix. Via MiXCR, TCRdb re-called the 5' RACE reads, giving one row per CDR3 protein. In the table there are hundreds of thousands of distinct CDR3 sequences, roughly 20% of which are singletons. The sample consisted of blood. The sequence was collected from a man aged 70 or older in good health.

The CDR3 nucleotides read TGTGCCAGCAGCTTAGACGGCGGAGGGTCCACCTACGAGCAGTACTTC. Protein: CASSLDGGGSTYEQYF. V and J are TRBV11-2 and TRBJ2-1; possible D gene TRBD2, 6 bases. The end of the DNA is better explained by TRBJ2-7, so the J call may be wrong. Germline V CDR1 and CDR2: SGHAT, FQNNGV. This CDR3 contains 16 residues.